Sequencing of this T cell receptor (beta chain) was carried out in a study of blood T cell repertoires in COVID-19. Under the authors' procedure: Reference gene primer amplification gave estimated nucleated cell counts. Libraries were prepared by immunoSEQ multiplex PCR; TCRdb keeps only in-frame clonotypes and omits some of them. The DNA was the basis for D and trimming; V, J and clone size are from that table. The table records roughly 100,000 clones, 75% to 90% of them present only once. This CDR3 spans 14 amino acids. CDR1 LGHDT and CDR2 YNNKEL come from the germline V gene (reference sequence). The V end lost 2 bases, the J end lost 7 bases, and 15 bases lay between the germline ends. This clone showed up just once.

The chain is built from TRBV3-1 (or the pseudogene TRBV3-2) and TRBJ2-7, with TRBD1 as a possible D gene (6 bases). This receptor was obtained from a man aged 50-59 years with acute or convalescent COVID-19. The sequencing sample was made of peripheral blood. The CDR3 nucleotides are TGTGCCAGCAGCCAAAGGCCAGGGGCAGTGGAGCAGTACTTC. Encoded protein: CASSQRPGAVEQYF.